Below are 20 T cell receptor beta chains sequenced from a single sample in a study of T cells in Graves' hyperthyroidism and ophthalmopathy. From RNA transcripts, TCR beta CDR3 regions were amplified. Primed by the HTBI set, a first-round RT-PCR was run on the TCR CDR3. MiXCR, applied by TCRdb to the multiplex PCR reads, yields one record per CDR3 protein. The sample has roughly 500,000 distinct CDR3 sequences, around 45% seen once. Specimen: peripheral blood or thyroid tissue (not recorded which). The receptor set was obtained from an adult woman with Graves' disease, either hyperthyroidism or ophthalmopathy (not recorded which).

This clonotype was recorded at least ten times. The J gene is TRBJ2-5, the V gene TRBV6-1; 12 bases are shared with TRBD2. Trimming cost V 4 bases and J 5 bases; bases outside gene matches: 5. Germline CDR1 and CDR2: MNHNS and SASEGT. The CDR3 is 15 residues long. The CDR3, as DNA: TGTGCCAGCAGTGGCAGACTAGCGGGAGATGAGACCCAGTACTTC. It specifies CASSGRLAGDETQYF.

The V and J genes are TRBV20-1 and TRBJ2-2, with a weak D call TRBD2 (5 bases). This CDR3 is 12 amino acids long. Looked up from germline, CDR1 is DFQATT and CDR2 is SNEGSKA (reference sequence). Trimming took off 8 bases at V and 5 bases at J, with 12 bases between the two ends. The CDR3 nucleotides read TGCAGTATCGGAGGACGGACCGGGGAGCTGTTTTTT. Translation gives CSIGGRTGELFF.

This clonotype was seen a few times. V usage is TRBV6-2 or TRBV6-3 and J usage is TRBJ2-7; 10 bases are shared with TRBD2. This CDR3 is 14 amino acids long. The germline V gene has CDR1 MNHEY and CDR2 SVGEGT. Trimming at V came to 5 bases and at J to 3 bases, leaving 4 bases not matched to a gene. CDR3 DNA: TGTGCCAGCAGTCTAGCGGGAGTCTTCTACGAGCAGTACTTC. Amino acids: CASSLAGVFYEQYF.

This clonotype was counted many times. V is TRBV6-1 and J is TRBJ1-3; D uncertain. Germline loops: CDR1 MNHNS, CDR2 SASEGT. CDR3 length: 13 residues. The V and J ends lost 1 base and 4 bases respectively, with 5 bases between them. CDR3 sequence (DNA): TGTGCCAGCAGTGAAGTGAAGGGAAACACCATATATTTT. This codes for CASSEVKGNTIYF.

This clonotype was seen ten or more times. This rearrangement joins TRBV5-1 to TRBJ1-2, with D hard to call. CDR3 length: 18 amino acids. CDR1 SGHRS and CDR2 YFSETQ come from the germline V gene. V lost 4 bases and J lost 2, with 24 bases in between. The CDR3 sequence: CASSVEPGLSALNYGYTF. The CDR3, as DNA: TGCGCCAGCAGCGTCGAACCGGGCCTATCCGCCTTAAACTATGGCTACACCTTC. Full variable domain (rest looked up from reference TRBV5-1 and TRBJ1-2): KAGVTQTPRYLIKTRGQQVTLSCSPISGHRSVSWYQQTPGQGLQFLFEYFSETQRNKGNFPGRFSGRQFSNSRSEMNVSTLELGDSALYLCASSVEPGLSALNYGYTFGSGTRLTVV.

The V call is TRBV3-1, the J call TRBJ2-1; D ambiguous. CDR1 and CDR2 from the germline V gene are LGHDT and YNNKEL (reference sequence). The CDR3 is 15 residues long. The V end lost 3 bases, the J end lost 4 bases, and 13 bases lay between the germline ends. Here the CDR3 reads CASSHGVTRYNEQFF. CDR3 sequence (DNA): TGTGCCAGCAGCCATGGGGTTACGCGATACAATGAGCAGTTCTTC.

This clonotype has at least ten counts. This chain connects TRBV6-6 to TRBJ2-7; 7 nucleotides agree with TRBD2. The CDR3 consists of 14 residues. The V and J ends lost 5 bases and 2 bases, in that order; junction bases with no gene match: 6. Germline V CDR1 and CDR2: MNHNY, SVGAGI (reference sequence). The CDR3 sequence: CASSPLSGPYEQYF. The CDR3 nucleotides are TGTGCCAGCAGTCCGCTTAGCGGGCCCTACGAGCAGTACTTC.

In this sample, this clonotype turned up many times. J is TRBJ1-2 and V is TRBV6-2 or TRBV6-3, with no clear D. Germline-derived CDR1 and CDR2 are MNHEY and SVGEGT. The germline V and J ends were trimmed by 4 bases and 7 bases, with 10 bases remaining between them. The length of the CDR3 is 12 residues. The CDR3 region has the DNA TGTGCCAGCAGTTCCAGGACGACTGGCTACACCTTC. Its protein is CASSSRTTGYTF.

This clonotype has more than one count but fewer than ten. The gene calls are TRBV5-4 and TRBJ1-1; tentative D call: TRBD1 (5 bases). Germline V gene data show CDR1 as SGHNT and CDR2 as YYREEE (reference sequence). With 4 bases removed from V and 4 bases from J, the gap between germline ends came to 14 bases. The CDR3 is 14 residues long. CDR3 amino acids: CASSAPGKATEAFF. In DNA, the CDR3 is TGTGCCAGCAGCGCCCCAGGGAAGGCCACTGAAGCTTTCTTT.

Written as DNA, the CDR3 is TGTGCCAGCTCAACACGAATTCCGCCGGGAATGGGGACCTACGAGCAGTACTTC. Its protein product is CASSTRIPPGMGTYEQYF. The V gene is TRBV7-9, the J gene TRBJ2-7; D is possibly TRBD2 (5 bases). CDR3 size: 18 residues. Trimming pared 8 bases from V and 2 bases from J, leaving 28 bases between. CDR1 is SEHNR, CDR2 FQNEAQ, per germline (reference sequence). Full variable domain (rest looked up from reference TRBV7-9 and TRBJ2-7): DTGVSQNPRHKITKRGQNVTFRCDPISEHNRLYWYRQTLGQGPEFLTYFQNEAQLEKSRLLSDRFSAERPKGSFSTLEIQRTEQGDSAMYLCASSTRIPPGMGTYEQYFGPGTRLTVT.

The J gene is TRBJ2-5, the V gene TRBV15; D is ambiguous. Germline V CDR1 and CDR2: LNHNV, YYDKDF (reference sequence). Trimming took 0 bases from V and 7 from J, leaving 9 bases between them. There are 13 residues in the CDR3. CDR3 sequence: CATSRDPGGTQYF. CDR3 DNA sequence: TGTGCCACCAGCAGAGATCCTGGCGGGACCCAGTACTTC.

The V and J genes are TRBV7-3 and TRBJ2-3, with a tentative D call TRBD2 (5 bases). Germline assignment: CDR1 SGHTA and CDR2 FQGTGA. There are 16 residues in the CDR3. Trimming stripped 4 bases from V and 4 bases from J, with 18 bases between. The chain's CDR3 is CASSWERTVEADTQYF. Written as DNA, the CDR3 is TGTGCCAGCAGCTGGGAGAGGACGGTTGAAGCAGATACGCAGTATTTT.

The rearrangement links TRBV15 to TRBJ1-5; D possibly corresponds to TRBD1 (5 bases). Germline lookup yields CDR1 LNHNV and CDR2 YYDKDF (reference sequence). The V and J ends lost 7 bases and 4 bases respectively, with 5 bases between them. CDR3 size: 11 residues. The CDR3 coding sequence is TGTGCCACCACAGGGAATCAGCCCCAGCATTTT. Translated: CATTGNQPQHF. Variable domain in full (rest from reference TRBV15 and TRBJ1-5): DAMVIQNPRYQVTQFGKPVTLSCSQTLNHNVMYWYQQKSSQAPKLLFHYYDKDFNNEADTPDNFQSRRPNTSFCFLDIRSPGLGDTAMYLCATTGNQPQHFGDGTRLSIL.

As to this clonotype: A much bigger clone sits one base away, suggesting this may be a read error. The chain couples TRBV20-1 to TRBJ2-2; D unresolved. Germline CDR1 DFQATT, CDR2 SNEGSKA (reference sequence). The CDR3 has 10 residues. The CDR3 nucleotides are TGCAGTGCCTGGAGCCGCGAGCTGCTTTTT. It encodes CSAWSRELLF.

This clonotype was counted ten times or more. This chain connects TRBV5-1 to TRBJ1-1, with 10 bases fitting TRBD1. Unmatched junction bases numbered 6, after V lost 3 bases and J lost 7 bases. Germline values: CDR1 SGHRS, CDR2 YFSETQ. CDR3 length: 14 amino acids. This CDR3 is CASSWGQGRGEAFF. CDR3 coding DNA: TGCGCCAGCAGCTGGGGACAGGGGAGGGGTGAAGCTTTCTTT.

As regards this clonotype: A read error may explain this, as a much larger clone is one base away. The genes are TRBV5-6 and TRBJ1-1; TRBD1 aligns across 7 bases. CDR3 length: 16 amino acids. Per germline, CDR1 SGHDT and CDR2 YYEEEE. The CDR3 sequence: CASSPVVGQADTEPFF. In DNA, the CDR3 is TGTGCCAGCAGCCCGGTAGTCGGACAGGCCGACACTGAACCTTTCTTT.

This clonotype was seen a single time. This chain joins TRBV6-5 and TRBJ2-1, with D perhaps matching TRBD2 (5 bases). The germline gives CDR1 MNHEY, CDR2 SVGAGI. This CDR3 comprises 13 residues. Trimming pared 7 bases from V and 7 bases from J, leaving 14 bases between. This CDR3 reads CASTIRGRNEQFF. In nucleotides, the CDR3 is TGTGCCAGCACGATTCGGGGTCGGAATGAGCAGTTCTTC.

The chain uses TRBV20-1 and TRBJ2-7; the match to TRBD2 covers 8 bases. The V segment lost 6 bases and the J segment 2 bases; nucleotides outside the gene matches: 12. Germline values: CDR1 DFQATT, CDR2 SNEGSKA (reference sequence). CDR3 length: 15 residues. This CDR3 reads CSASSQTSVPYEQYF. The CDR3 coding sequence is TGCAGTGCCAGCAGTCAGACTAGCGTTCCCTACGAGCAGTACTTC.

The V and J genes are TRBV20-1 and TRBJ2-7; D may match TRBD1 or TRBD2 (6 bases each). The germline V and J ends were trimmed by 1 base and 2 bases, with 15 bases remaining between them. Germline values: CDR1 DFQATT, CDR2 SNEGSKA (reference sequence). The CDR3 loop spans 15 amino acids. The CDR3 reads CSARGGAGSTYEQYF. DNA for the CDR3: TGCAGTGCTAGAGGGGGGGCAGGGAGTACCTACGAGCAGTACTTC.

About this clonotype: Mismatch with germline at one junction end may stem from a read error. The chain is built from TRBV24-1 and TRBJ2-1; 12 nucleotides line up with TRBD2. The CDR3 runs 16 residues. Germline V gene data show CDR1 as KGHDR and CDR2 as SFDVKD. CDR3 nucleotides: TGTGCCACCTCCGGGGGGCTAGCGGGAGGGCGGGATGAGCGGTTCTTC. Translated: CATSGGLAGGRDERFF.